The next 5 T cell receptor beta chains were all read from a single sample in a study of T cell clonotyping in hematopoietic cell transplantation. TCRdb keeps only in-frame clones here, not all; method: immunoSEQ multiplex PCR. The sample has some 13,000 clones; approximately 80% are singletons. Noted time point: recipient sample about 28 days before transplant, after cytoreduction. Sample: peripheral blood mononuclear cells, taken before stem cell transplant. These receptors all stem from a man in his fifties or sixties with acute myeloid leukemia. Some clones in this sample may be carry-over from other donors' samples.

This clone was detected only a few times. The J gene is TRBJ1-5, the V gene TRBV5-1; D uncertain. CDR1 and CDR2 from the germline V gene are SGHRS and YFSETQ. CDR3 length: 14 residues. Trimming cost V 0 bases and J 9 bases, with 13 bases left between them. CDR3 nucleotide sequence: TGCGCCAGCAGCTTGGAGTTGGGTATGCTGCCCCAGCATTTT. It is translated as CASSLELGMLPQHF.

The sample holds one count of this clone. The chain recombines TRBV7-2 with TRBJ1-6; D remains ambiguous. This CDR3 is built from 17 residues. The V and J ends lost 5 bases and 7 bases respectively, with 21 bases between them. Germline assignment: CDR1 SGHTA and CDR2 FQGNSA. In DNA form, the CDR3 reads TGTGCCAGCAGCCCGCCCCCCCGAGGGAGGGCCAATTCACCCCTCCACTTT. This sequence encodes CASSPPPRGRANSPLHF.

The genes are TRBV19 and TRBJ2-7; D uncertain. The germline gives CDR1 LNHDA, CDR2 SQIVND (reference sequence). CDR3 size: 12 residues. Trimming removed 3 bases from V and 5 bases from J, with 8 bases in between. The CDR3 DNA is TGTGCCAGTAGTATCCGCGGCCACGAGCAGTACTTC. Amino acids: CASSIRGHEQYF.

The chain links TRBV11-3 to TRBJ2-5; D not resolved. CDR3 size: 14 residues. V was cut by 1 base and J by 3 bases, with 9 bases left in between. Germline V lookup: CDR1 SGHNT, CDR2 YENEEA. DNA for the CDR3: TGTGCCAGCAGCTTAGGACCGGTGAAAGAGACCCAGTACTTC. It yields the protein CASSLGPVKETQYF. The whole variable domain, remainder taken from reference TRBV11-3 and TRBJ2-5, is EAGVVQSPRYKIIEKKQPVAFWCNPISGHNTLYWYLQNLGQGPELLIRYENEEAVDDSQLPKDRFSAERLKGVDSTLKIQPAELGDSAVYLCASSLGPVKETQYFGPGTRLLVL.

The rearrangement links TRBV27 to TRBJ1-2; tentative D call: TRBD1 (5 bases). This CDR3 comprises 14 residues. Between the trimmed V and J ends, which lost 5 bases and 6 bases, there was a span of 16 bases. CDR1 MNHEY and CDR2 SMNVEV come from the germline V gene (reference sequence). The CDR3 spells CASSVYGGFDGYTF. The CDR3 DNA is TGTGCCAGCAGTGTATATGGGGGGTTCGATGGCTACACCTTC.